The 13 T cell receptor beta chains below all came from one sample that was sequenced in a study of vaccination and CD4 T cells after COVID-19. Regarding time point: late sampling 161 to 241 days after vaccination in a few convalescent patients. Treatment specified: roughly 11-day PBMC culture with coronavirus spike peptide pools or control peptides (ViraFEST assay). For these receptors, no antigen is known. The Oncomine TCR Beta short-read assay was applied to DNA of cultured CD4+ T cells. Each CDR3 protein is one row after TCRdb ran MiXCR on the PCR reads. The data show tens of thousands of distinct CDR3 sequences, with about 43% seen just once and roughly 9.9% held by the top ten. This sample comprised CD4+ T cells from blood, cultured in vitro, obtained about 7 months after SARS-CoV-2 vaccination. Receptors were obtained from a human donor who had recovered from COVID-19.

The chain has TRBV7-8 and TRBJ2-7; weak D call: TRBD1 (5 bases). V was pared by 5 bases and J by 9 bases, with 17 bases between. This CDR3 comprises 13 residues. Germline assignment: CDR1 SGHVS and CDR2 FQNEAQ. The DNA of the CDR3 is TGTGCCAGCAGCCCCACTCTCACAGGTTTGCAGTACTTC. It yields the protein CASSPTLTGLQYF.

The CDR3 DNA reads as TGCAGTGCTAGTTGGGAATACGAGCAGTACTTC. Its protein product is CSASWEYEQYF. The chain couples TRBV20-1 to TRBJ2-7, with D unclear. The CDR3 runs 11 residues. CDR1 and CDR2 (germline): DFQATT, SNEGSKA (reference sequence). The V and J ends lost 3 bases and 4 bases respectively, with 7 bases between them.

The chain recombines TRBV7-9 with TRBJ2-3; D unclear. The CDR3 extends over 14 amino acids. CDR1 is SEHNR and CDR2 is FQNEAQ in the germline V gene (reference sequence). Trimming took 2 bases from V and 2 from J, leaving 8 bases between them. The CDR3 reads CASSLIGATDTQYF. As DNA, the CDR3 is TGTGCCAGCAGCTTAATCGGCGCCACAGATACGCAGTATTTT.

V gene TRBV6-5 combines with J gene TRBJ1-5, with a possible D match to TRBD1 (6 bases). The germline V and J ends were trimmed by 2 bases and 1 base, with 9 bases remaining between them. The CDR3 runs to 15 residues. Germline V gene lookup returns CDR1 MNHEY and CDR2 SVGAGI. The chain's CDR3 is CASSYSRGSNQPQHF. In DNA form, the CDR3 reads TGTGCCAGCAGTTACAGCAGGGGAAGCAATCAGCCCCAGCATTTT.

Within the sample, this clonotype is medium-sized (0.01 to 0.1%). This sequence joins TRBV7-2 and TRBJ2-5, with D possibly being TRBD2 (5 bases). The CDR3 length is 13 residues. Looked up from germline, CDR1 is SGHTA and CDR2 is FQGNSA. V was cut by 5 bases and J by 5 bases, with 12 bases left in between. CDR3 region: CASSPRRQETQYF. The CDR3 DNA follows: TGTGCCAGCAGCCCCAGGAGGCAGGAGACCCAGTACTTC.

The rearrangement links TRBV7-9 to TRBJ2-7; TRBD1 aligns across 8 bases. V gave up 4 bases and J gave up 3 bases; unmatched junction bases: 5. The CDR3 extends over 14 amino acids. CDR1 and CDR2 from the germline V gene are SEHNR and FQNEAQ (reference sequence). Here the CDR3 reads CASSSSDRDYEQYF. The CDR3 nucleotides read TGTGCCAGCAGCTCCTCGGACAGGGACTACGAGCAGTACTTC.

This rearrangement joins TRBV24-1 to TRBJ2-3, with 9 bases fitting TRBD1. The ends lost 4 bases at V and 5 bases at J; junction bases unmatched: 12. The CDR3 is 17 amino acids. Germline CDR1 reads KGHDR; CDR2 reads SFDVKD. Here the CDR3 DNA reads TGTGCCACCAGTGACCAAGCTCGGACAGGGGAGCTAGATACGCAGTATTTT. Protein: CATSDQARTGELDTQYF.

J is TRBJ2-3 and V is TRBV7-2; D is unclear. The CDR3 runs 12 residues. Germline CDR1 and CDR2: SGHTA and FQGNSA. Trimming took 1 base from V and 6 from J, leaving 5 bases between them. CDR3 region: CASSLVGDTQYF. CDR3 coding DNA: TGTGCCAGCAGCTTAGTTGGGGATACGCAGTATTTT.

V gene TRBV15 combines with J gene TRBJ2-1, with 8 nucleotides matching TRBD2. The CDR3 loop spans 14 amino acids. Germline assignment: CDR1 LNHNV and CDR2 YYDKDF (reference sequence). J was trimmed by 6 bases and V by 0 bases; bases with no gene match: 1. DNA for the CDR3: TGTGCCACCAGCAGAGAGCGGGAGGCCAATGAGCAGTTCTTC. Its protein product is CATSREREANEQFF.

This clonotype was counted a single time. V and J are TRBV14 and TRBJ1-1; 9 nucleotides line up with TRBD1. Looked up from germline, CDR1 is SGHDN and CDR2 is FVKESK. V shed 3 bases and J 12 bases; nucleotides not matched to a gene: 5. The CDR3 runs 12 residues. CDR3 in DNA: TGTGCCAGCAGCCAGGGGGGACAGGGATCTTTCTTT. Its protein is CASSQGGQGSFF.

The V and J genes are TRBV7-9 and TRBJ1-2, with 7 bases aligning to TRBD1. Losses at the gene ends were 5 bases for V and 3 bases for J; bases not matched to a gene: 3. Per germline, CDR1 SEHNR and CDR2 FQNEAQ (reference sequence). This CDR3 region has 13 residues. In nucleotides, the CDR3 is TGTGCCAGCAGCCGGGACAGAGACTATGGCTACACCTTC. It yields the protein CASSRDRDYGYTF.

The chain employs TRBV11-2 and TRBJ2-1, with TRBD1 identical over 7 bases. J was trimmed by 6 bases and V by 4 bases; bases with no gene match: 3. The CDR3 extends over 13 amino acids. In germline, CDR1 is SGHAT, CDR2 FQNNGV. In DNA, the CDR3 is TGTGCCAGCAGCTCCACAGGGGCCAATGAGCAGTTCTTC. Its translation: CASSSTGANEQFF.

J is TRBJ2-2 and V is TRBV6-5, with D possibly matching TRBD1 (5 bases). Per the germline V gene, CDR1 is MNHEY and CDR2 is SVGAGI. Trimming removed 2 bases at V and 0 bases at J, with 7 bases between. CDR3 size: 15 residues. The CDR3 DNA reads TGTGCCAGCAGTTACGGACAAACGAACACCGGGGAGCTGTTTTTT. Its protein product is CASSYGQTNTGELFF.